A single sample is the source of the 26 T cell receptor beta chains below, sequenced in a study of blood T cells in healthy people across ages. For the second PCR, which ran for about 7 to 11 cycles, a sample-barcoded 5' primer and a J-beta primer mix were used. MiXCR, applied by TCRdb to the 5' RACE reads, yields one record per CDR3 protein. This table has hundreds of thousands of distinct CDR3 sequences, approximately 22% appearing once. The sequenced sample was blood. These receptors came from a man in his sixties or seventies in good health.

This clonotype has ten or more counts. The rearrangement joins TRBV20-1 to TRBJ2-7, with 9 bases that match TRBD1. J gave up 5 bases and V 0 bases, and 8 bases lay outside the gene matches. The CDR3 covers 15 residues. The germline V gene has CDR1 DFQATT and CDR2 SNEGSKA (reference sequence). CDR3 bases: TGCAGTGCTAGAGACGCCGGGACAGGGAAGCACGAGCAGTACGTC. Translated: CSARDAGTGKHEQYV.

This clonotype has only a few counts. V is TRBV4-3 and J is TRBJ2-3; the D is unclear. This CDR3 has 11 amino acids. The germline V gene encodes CDR1 LGHNA and CDR2 YSLEER. The CDR3 DNA reads as TGCGCACGAAGCACGACAGATACGCAGTATTTT. Encoded protein: CARSTTDTQYF.

CDR3 residues: CASSLEGRGDGGYTF. The CDR3 nucleotides read TGTGCCAGCAGCTTAGAGGGGCGCGGGGACGGTGGCTACACCTTC. The V gene is TRBV5-4, the J gene TRBJ1-2; weak D call: TRBD1 (5 bases). There are 15 residues in the CDR3. In germline, CDR1 is SGHNT, CDR2 YYREEE (reference sequence). V lost 2 bases to trimming and J lost 7 bases, with 18 bases between them.

The chain is built from TRBV7-7 and TRBJ2-1, with unresolved D. Trimming left V 3 bases short and J 5 bases short, with 11 bases between. Germline V gene data show CDR1 as SSHAT and CDR2 as FNYEAQ (reference sequence). The CDR3 totals 14 residues. CDR3 DNA sequence: TGTGCCAGCAGCTTGGGCAGGTTGGACAATGAGCAGTTCTTC. Its protein is CASSLGRLDNEQFF.

This clonotype has only a few counts. The chain is built from TRBV27 and TRBJ1-6, with D uncertain. This CDR3 has 14 amino acids. V was cut by 7 bases and J by 7 bases, with 14 bases left in between. Germline values: CDR1 MNHEY, CDR2 SMNVEV (reference sequence). The CDR3 spells CASTRVGKNSPLHF. The CDR3 bases are TGTGCCAGCACCAGAGTAGGGAAGAATTCACCCCTCCACTTT.

This clonotype has just a few counts. The rearrangement joins TRBV7-2 to TRBJ2-1; D is unclear. Germline V gene sequence: CDR1 SGHTA, CDR2 FQGNSA. The CDR3 covers 16 residues. Trimming pared 3 bases from V and 10 bases from J, leaving 22 bases between. This CDR3 reads CASSFSGYGPRGEQFF. For the CDR3, the DNA is TGTGCCAGCAGCTTTTCCGGCTATGGCCCTCGTGGGGAGCAGTTCTTC.

V usage is TRBV7-2 and J usage is TRBJ2-1, with D uncertain. The CDR3 sequence is 14 residues long. V was clipped by 1 base and J by 3 bases, with 7 bases between them. Germline CDR1 and CDR2: SGHTA and FQGNSA. In nucleotides, the CDR3 is TGTGCCAGCAGCTTAGAAGTCCTCTACAATGAGCAGTTCTTC. Translating it yields CASSLEVLYNEQFF. Looking up the rest from reference TRBV7-2 and TRBJ2-1 gives the full variable domain: GAGVSQSPSNKVTEKGKDVELRCDPISGHTALYWYRQSLGQGLEFLIYFQGNSAPDKSGLPSDRFSAERTGGSVSTLTIQRTQQEDSAVYLCASSLEVLYNEQFFGPGTRLTVL.

This clonotype was seen once. The chain is built from TRBV27 and TRBJ1-2; TRBD1 matches at 7 bases. The V segment lost 5 bases and the J segment 7 bases; nucleotides outside the gene matches: 7. The CDR3 length is 13 residues. CDR1 and CDR2 (germline): MNHEY, SMNVEV (reference sequence). The CDR3, as DNA: TGTGCCAGCAGTCCCCCGACAGGGTTTGGCTACACCTTC. Its protein product is CASSPPTGFGYTF.

This rearrangement joins TRBV7-2 to TRBJ2-3; D is undetermined. The CDR3 covers 12 residues. Germline CDR1 reads SGHTA; CDR2 reads FQGNSA. Trimming left V 7 bases short and J 8 bases short, with 13 bases between. CDR3 loop: CASNPGWGTQYF. CDR3 DNA sequence: TGTGCCAGCAACCCAGGATGGGGTACGCAGTATTTT.

J is TRBJ2-5 and V is TRBV12-3 or TRBV12-4; 9 nucleotides line up with TRBD1. The DNA end favors TRBJ2-1, so the J call may be wrong. This CDR3 region has 14 residues. The CDR3 loop reads CASSWLGQGSEQFF. CDR3 bases: TGTGCCAGCAGCTGGTTGGGACAGGGTAGTGAGCAGTTCTTC.

There are a few counts of this clonotype. The V and J genes are TRBV12-3 or TRBV12-4 and TRBJ2-3, with 13 bases lining up with TRBD2. J was trimmed by 2 bases and V by 5 bases; bases with no gene match: 4. The CDR3 is 16 residues long. CDR3 sequence reads: CASSPGTSGATDTQYF. CDR3 bases: TGTGCCAGCAGTCCCGGGACTAGCGGGGCCACAGATACGCAGTATTTT.

V is TRBV3-1 and J is TRBJ2-5; tentative D call: TRBD1 (6 bases). With the DNA end fitting TRBJ2-1 better, the J assignment may be wrong. Germline CDR1 is LGHDT and CDR2 is YNNKEL (reference sequence). The CDR3 is made up of 15 amino acids. The DNA for the CDR3 is TGTGCCAGCAGCCAAGAAGGCAGGGGCGGACTCCAACAGTTCTTC. Translated: CASSQEGRGGLQQFF.

The table lists this clonotype with a count of one. The chain links TRBV25-1 to TRBJ1-1; 8 bases are shared with TRBD1. Losses at the gene ends were 2 bases for V and 3 bases for J; bases not matched to a gene: 2. The germline V gene has CDR1 MGHDK and CDR2 SYGVNS. The CDR3 has 14 residues. The CDR3 DNA follows: TGTGCCAGCAGTGAACAGGGGGCTTACACTGAAGCTTTCTTT. Translating it yields CASSEQGAYTEAFF.

This clonotype has just a few counts. This chain links TRBV3-1 with TRBJ1-2, with D possibly being TRBD1 (5 bases). The germline V and J ends were trimmed by 11 bases and 7 bases, with 17 bases remaining between them. Germline lookup yields CDR1 LGHDT and CDR2 YNNKEL (reference sequence). The CDR3 runs to 12 residues. CDR3 nucleotides: TGTGCCGGCGGGGACGGGGTCGGTGGCTACACCTTC. Protein: CAGGDGVGGYTF.

This sequence joins TRBV12-3 or TRBV12-4 and TRBJ1-6; D unclear. The CDR3 totals 16 residues. V was trimmed by 7 bases and J by 0 bases, leaving 13 bases between them. The CDR3 sequence is CASNGRGSSYNSPLHF. CDR3 nucleotides: TGTGCCAGCAACGGGAGAGGGAGCTCCTATAATTCACCCCTCCACTTT.

The sample holds a few counts of this clonotype. The CDR3: CSARRTSGYNEQFF. The CDR3 DNA is TGCAGTGCTAGACGGACTAGCGGGTACAATGAGCAGTTCTTC. V is TRBV20-1 and J is TRBJ2-7; 11 positions agree with TRBD2. Matching the DNA end better, TRBJ2-1 makes the J call doubtful. The germline CDR1 and CDR2 sequences are DFQATT and SNEGSKA (reference sequence). This CDR3 has 14 residues.

The rearrangement uses TRBV10-3 and TRBJ1-5; D ambiguous. Per germline, CDR1 ENHRY and CDR2 SYGVKD. Deletions cut 3 bases from V and 3 bases from J, with 9 bases between. This CDR3 contains 14 residues. This chain's CDR3 is CAISEGNDNQPQHF. CDR3 nucleotides: TGTGCCATCAGTGAAGGGAATGACAATCAGCCCCAGCATTTT.

This clonotype has more than one count but fewer than ten. One end of the junction fails to match germline, which may point to a read error. In nucleotides, the CDR3 is TGTGCCAGTAGTTTCGGTTCGGGTTACGATACGCAGTATTTT. Translation gives CASSFGSGYDTQYF. The V and J genes are TRBV12-3 or TRBV12-4 and TRBJ2-3; no reliable D call. The CDR3 totals 14 residues.

The chain employs TRBV5-1 and TRBJ1-1; tentative D call: TRBD1 (6 bases). The CDR3 totals 13 residues. In germline, CDR1 is SGHRS, CDR2 YFSETQ. With 2 bases removed from V and 6 bases from J, the gap between germline ends came to 11 bases. For the CDR3, the DNA is TGCGCCAGCAGCTTTGATACAGGGTCTGAAGCTTTCTTT. Translated, it gives CASSFDTGSEAFF.

The V and J genes are TRBV4-1 and TRBJ2-5; D might be TRBD1 or TRBD2, each matching 5 bases. The tail of the sequence fits TRBJ2-1 better, so the J call may be wrong. The germline V gene encodes CDR1 MGHRA and CDR2 YSYEKL. The CDR3 is made up of 14 amino acids. The CDR3 here is CASSQDQGENEQFF. In DNA, the CDR3 is TGCGCCAGCAGCCAAGATCAGGGAGAGAATGAGCAGTTCTTC.

The chain carries TRBV28 and TRBJ2-4; a possible D gene is TRBD1 (6 bases). The length of the CDR3 is 15 residues. Germline V gene lookup returns CDR1 MDHEN and CDR2 SYDVKM. V was clipped by 5 bases and J by 4 bases, with 15 bases between them. Here the CDR3 reads CASSQTRQEKNIQYF. CDR3 nucleotides: TGTGCCAGCAGTCAGACTCGACAGGAGAAAAACATTCAGTACTTC.

This clonotype was seen a handful of times. Sequence at one end of the junction differs from germline and may be a read error. The V call is TRBV30, the J call TRBJ2-3; no clear D gene. This CDR3 is built from 15 residues. CDR1 GTSNPN and CDR2 SVGIG come from the germline V gene (reference sequence). The CDR3 loop reads CAWSVPDRVTDMQYF. For the CDR3, the DNA is TGTGCCTGGAGTGTACCCGATCGGGTCACAGATATGCAGTATTTT.

The rearrangement links TRBV7-2 to TRBJ2-2; 11 bases align to TRBD2. The CDR3 is 16 residues long. Germline V gives CDR1 SGHTA, CDR2 FQGNSA. The J segment lost 2 bases and the V segment lost 5 bases, leaving 4 bases of the junction unmatched. CDR3 residues: CASSKLAGANTGELFF. The CDR3 DNA sequence: TGTGCCAGCAGCAAACTAGCGGGGGCCAACACCGGGGAGCTGTTTTTT.

This clonotype has just a few counts. V usage is TRBV29-1 and J usage is TRBJ1-2, with D possibly TRBD1 on 5 matching bases. V was clipped by 0 bases and J by 9 bases, with 14 bases between them. Germline V lookup: CDR1 SQVTM, CDR2 ANQGSEA. The CDR3 has 13 amino acids. CDR3 nucleotides: TGCAGCGTTGAAGATTCGGTTGGGGGGAGCTACACCTTC. It is translated as CSVEDSVGGSYTF.

This clonotype has more than one count but fewer than ten. Sequence at one end of the junction differs from germline and may be a read error. The chain carries TRBV5-1 and TRBJ1-2, with D tentatively TRBD1 (6 bases). Germline CDR1 reads SGHRS; CDR2 reads YFSETQ. The CDR3 runs to 15 residues. The CDR3 loop is CASSSQGLRNYGYTF. The CDR3 nucleotides read TGCGCCAGTAGCTCACAGGGTTTGAGGAACTATGGCTACACCTTC.

This chain connects TRBV28 to TRBJ2-7; D call uncertain. V lost 8 bases, J lost 0 bases, and 11 bases lay in between. The CDR3 loop spans 13 amino acids. From germline, CDR1 is MDHEN and CDR2 SYDVKM. The CDR3 DNA reads as TGTGCCAGCTGGGCCGAGAACTCCTACGAGCAGTACTTC. Protein product: CASWAENSYEQYF.